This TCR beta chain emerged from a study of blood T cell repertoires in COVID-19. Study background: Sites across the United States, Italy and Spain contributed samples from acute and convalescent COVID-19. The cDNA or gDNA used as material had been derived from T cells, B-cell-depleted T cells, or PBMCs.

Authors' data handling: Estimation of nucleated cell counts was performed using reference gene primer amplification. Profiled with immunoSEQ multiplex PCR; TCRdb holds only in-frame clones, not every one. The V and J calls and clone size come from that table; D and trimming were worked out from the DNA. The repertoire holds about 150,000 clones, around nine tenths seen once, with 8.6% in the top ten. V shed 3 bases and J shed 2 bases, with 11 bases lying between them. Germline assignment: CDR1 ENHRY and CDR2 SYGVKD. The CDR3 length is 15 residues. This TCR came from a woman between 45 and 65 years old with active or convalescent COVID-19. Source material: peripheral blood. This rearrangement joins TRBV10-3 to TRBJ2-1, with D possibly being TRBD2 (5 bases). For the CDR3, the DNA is TGTGCCATCAGTGACGTGGGGAGAACCTACAATGAGCAGTTCTTC. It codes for CAISDVGRTYNEQFF.